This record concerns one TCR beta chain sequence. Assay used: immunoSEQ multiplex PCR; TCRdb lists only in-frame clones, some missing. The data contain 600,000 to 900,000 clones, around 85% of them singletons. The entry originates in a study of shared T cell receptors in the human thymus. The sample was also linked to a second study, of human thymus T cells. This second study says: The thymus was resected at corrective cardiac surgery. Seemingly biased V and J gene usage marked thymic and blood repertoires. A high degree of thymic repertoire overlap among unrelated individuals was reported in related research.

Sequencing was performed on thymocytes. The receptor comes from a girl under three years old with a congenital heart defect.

The CDR3 spells CASSPLGAGRNYGYTF. In DNA form, the CDR3 reads TGTGCCAGCAGCCCCTTAGGTGCAGGGCGAAACTATGGCTACACCTTC. The J gene is TRBJ1-2, the V gene TRBV25-1, with a tentative D call TRBD1 (5 bases). Trimming pared 6 bases from V and 2 bases from J, leaving 19 bases between. The germline CDR1 and CDR2 sequences are MGHDK and SYGVNS. The CDR3 extends over 16 amino acids.